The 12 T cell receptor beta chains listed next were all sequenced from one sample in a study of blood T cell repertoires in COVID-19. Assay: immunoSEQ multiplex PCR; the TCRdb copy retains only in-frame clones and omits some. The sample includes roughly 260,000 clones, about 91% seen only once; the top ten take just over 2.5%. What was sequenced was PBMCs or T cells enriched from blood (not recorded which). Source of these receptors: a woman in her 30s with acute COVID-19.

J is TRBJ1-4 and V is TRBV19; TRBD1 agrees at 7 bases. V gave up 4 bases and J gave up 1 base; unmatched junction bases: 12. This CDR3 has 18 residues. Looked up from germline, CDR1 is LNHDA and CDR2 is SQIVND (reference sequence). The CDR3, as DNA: TGTGCCAGTAGTAACTCGCGACAGGGAGCGAGAACTAATGAAAAACTGTTTTTT. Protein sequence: CASSNSRQGARTNEKLFF.

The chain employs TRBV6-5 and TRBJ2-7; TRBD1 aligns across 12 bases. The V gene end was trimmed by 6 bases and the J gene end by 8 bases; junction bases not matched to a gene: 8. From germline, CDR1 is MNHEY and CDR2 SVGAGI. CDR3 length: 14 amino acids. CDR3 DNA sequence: TGTGCCAGCAGAACGTCCGGGACAGGGGGCAAGCAGTACTTC. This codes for CASRTSGTGGKQYF.

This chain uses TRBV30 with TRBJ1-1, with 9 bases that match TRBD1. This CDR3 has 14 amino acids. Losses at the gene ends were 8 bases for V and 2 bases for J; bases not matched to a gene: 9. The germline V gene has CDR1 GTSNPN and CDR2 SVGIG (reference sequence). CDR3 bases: TGTGCCGCTACAGGGGGCATAAAAAACACTGAAGCTTTCTTT. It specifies CAATGGIKNTEAFF.

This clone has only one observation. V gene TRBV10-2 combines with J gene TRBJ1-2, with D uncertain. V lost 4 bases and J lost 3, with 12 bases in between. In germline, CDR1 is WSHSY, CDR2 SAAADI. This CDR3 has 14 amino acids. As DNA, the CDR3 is TGCGCCAGCAGTGTACTCGCTATGGACTATGGCTACACCTTC. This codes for CASSVLAMDYGYTF.

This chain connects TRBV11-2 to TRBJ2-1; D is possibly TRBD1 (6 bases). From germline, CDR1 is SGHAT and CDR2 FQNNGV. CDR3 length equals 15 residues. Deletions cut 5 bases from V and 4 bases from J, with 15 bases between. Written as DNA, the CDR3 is TGTGCCAGCAGCCTACTATCACAGGGTTACAATGAGCAGTTCTTC. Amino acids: CASSLLSQGYNEQFF.

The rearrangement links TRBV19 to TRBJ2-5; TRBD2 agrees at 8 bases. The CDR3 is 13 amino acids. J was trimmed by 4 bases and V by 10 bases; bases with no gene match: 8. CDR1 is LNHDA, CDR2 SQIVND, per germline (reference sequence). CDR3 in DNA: TGTGCCACCTCAACCCGGGAGGGAGAGACCCAGTACTTC. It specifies CATSTREGETQYF.

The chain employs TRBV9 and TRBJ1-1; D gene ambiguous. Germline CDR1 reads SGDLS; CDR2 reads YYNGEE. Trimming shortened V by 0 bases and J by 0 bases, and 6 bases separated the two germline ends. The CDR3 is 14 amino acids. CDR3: CASSVGNMNTEAFF. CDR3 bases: TGTGCCAGCAGCGTAGGAAACATGAACACTGAAGCTTTCTTT. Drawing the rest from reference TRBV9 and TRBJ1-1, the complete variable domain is DSGVTQTPKHLITATGQRVTLRCSPRSGDLSVYWYQQSLDQGLQFLIQYYNGEERAKGNILERFSAQQFPDLHSELNLSSLELGDSALYFCASSVGNMNTEAFFGQGTRLTVV.

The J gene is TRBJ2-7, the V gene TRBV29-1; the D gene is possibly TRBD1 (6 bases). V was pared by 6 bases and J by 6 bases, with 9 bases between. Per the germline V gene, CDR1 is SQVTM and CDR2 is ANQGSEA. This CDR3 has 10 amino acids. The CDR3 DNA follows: TGCAGCGTACAGGGATCCGAGCAGTACTTC. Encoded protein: CSVQGSEQYF.

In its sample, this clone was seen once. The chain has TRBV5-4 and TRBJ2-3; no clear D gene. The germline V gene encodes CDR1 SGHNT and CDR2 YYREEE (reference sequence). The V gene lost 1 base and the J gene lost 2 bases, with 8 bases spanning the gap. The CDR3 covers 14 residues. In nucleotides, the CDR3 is TGTGCCAGCAGCTTGTACCAGTTCACAGATACGCAGTATTTT. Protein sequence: CASSLYQFTDTQYF.

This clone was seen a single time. The CDR3: CASSFKGTGGSPLHF. CDR3 nucleotide sequence: TGTGCCAGCAGCTTTAAGGGGACAGGGGGTTCACCCCTCCACTTT. This sequence joins TRBV7-9 and TRBJ1-6; 11 bases fit TRBD1. V lost 3 bases and J lost 9; bases outside the gene matches: 4. This CDR3 comprises 15 residues. Germline V lookup: CDR1 SEHNR, CDR2 FQNEAQ (reference sequence).

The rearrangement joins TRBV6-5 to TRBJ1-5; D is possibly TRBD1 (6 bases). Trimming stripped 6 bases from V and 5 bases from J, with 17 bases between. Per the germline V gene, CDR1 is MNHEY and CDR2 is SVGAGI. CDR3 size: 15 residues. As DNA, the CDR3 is TGTGCCAGCAGCGACTTGGACAGAAACCATCAGCCCCAGCATTTT. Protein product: CASSDLDRNHQPQHF.

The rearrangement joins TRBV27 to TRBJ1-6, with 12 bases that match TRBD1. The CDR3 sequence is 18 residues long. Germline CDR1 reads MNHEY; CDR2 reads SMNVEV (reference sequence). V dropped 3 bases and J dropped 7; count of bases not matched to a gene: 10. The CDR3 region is CASSLRPRDRGQNSPLHF. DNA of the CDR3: TGTGCCAGCAGTTTGCGACCTAGGGACAGGGGGCAGAATTCACCCCTCCACTTT.